Shown below are 16 T cell receptor beta chains from a single sample sequenced in a study of blood T cell repertoires in COVID-19. Here immunoSEQ multiplex PCR was the method, and the copy in TCRdb shows in-frame clones only, minus some. The table lists 140,000 to 150,000 clones, around four fifths of them singletons. Sequencing input: peripheral blood. These receptors were collected from a woman in her 40s with active or convalescent COVID-19.

This clone was counted between two and nine times. The V gene is TRBV3-1 (or the pseudogene TRBV3-2), the J gene TRBJ2-7; 7 bases are shared with TRBD2. CDR3 length: 14 amino acids. CDR1 is LGHDT, CDR2 YNNKEL, per germline (reference sequence). V lost 4 bases, J lost 7 bases, and 10 bases stayed unmatched. The CDR3 coding sequence is TGTGCCAGCAGCCCAAGGACACTAGCGCAGGAGCAGTACTTC. It codes for CASSPRTLAQEQYF.

As DNA, the CDR3 is TGTGCCAGCAGTTTACCTATACAGGGCCTGAGCTCCTACGAGCAGTACTTC. It translates to CASSLPIQGLSSYEQYF. The chain joins TRBV28 to TRBJ2-7; TRBD1 is a possible D gene (6 bases). The CDR3 totals 17 residues. Looked up from germline, CDR1 is MDHEN and CDR2 is SYDVKM. V was trimmed by 2 bases and J by 0 bases, leaving 17 bases between them.

This chain uses TRBV27 with TRBJ1-5; D might be TRBD1 (6 bases). CDR3 length: 19 amino acids. Germline V gene sequence: CDR1 MNHEY, CDR2 SMNVEV (reference sequence). Between the trimmed V and J ends, which lost 2 bases and 5 bases, there was a span of 25 bases. CDR3 sequence (DNA): TGTGCCAGCAGTTTAAGGGGCAGGGGAGCGAGCCGAACCGATCAGCCCCAGCATTTT. Translation gives CASSLRGRGASRTDQPQHF.

Comment on this clone: Other nucleotide sequences in the sample specify the same CDR3. V gene TRBV19 combines with J gene TRBJ1-1; weak D call: TRBD1 (6 bases). The CDR3 runs 14 residues. CDR1 is LNHDA and CDR2 is SQIVND in the germline V gene (reference sequence). Trimming shortened V by 1 base and J by 1 base, and 7 bases separated the two germline ends. CDR3 nucleotide sequence: TGTGCCAGTAGTATAGGGACAGCGAACACTGAAGCTTTCTTT. Amino acid sequence: CASSIGTANTEAFF.

V usage is TRBV6-6 and J usage is TRBJ2-5; 14 nucleotides line up with TRBD2. This CDR3 comprises 14 residues. Germline V gene lookup returns CDR1 MNHNY and CDR2 SVGAGI (reference sequence). Trimming cost V 7 bases and J 7 bases; bases outside gene matches: 5. CDR3 nucleotide sequence: TGTGCCAGCATGACTAGCGGGGGGGCCGGGACCCAGTACTTC. It translates to CASMTSGGAGTQYF.

The V and J genes are TRBV25-1 and TRBJ1-6, with a weak D call TRBD1 (5 bases). Deletions cut 4 bases from V and 7 bases from J, with 14 bases between. The CDR3 is 15 residues long. The germline gives CDR1 MGHDK, CDR2 SYGVNS. As DNA, the CDR3 is TGTGCCAGCAGTGTCCCGGGACTGGTAAATTCACCCCTCCACTTT. This codes for CASSVPGLVNSPLHF.

The chain employs TRBV15 and TRBJ2-1, with TRBD2 identical over 12 bases. This CDR3 has 15 residues. Trimming cost V 4 bases and J 7 bases; bases outside gene matches: 5. Germline V CDR1 and CDR2: LNHNV, YYDKDF (reference sequence). In DNA form, the CDR3 reads TGTGCCACCAGCACCAGACTAGCGGGGGAAAATGAGCAGTTCTTC. Translated: CATSTRLAGENEQFF.

J is TRBJ2-3 and V is TRBV7-9, with 9 nucleotides matching TRBD2. This CDR3 has 15 residues. V gave up 5 bases and J gave up 1 base; unmatched junction bases: 4. Germline V CDR1 and CDR2: SEHNR, FQNEAQ (reference sequence). DNA of the CDR3: TGTGCCAGCAGCCCGACTAGCGGTCGCACAGATACGCAGTATTTT. Protein sequence: CASSPTSGRTDTQYF.

The rearrangement uses TRBV2 and TRBJ1-1, with TRBD1 matching over 9 bases. V was clipped by 6 bases and J by 7 bases; unmatched bases: 6. Germline lookup yields CDR1 SNHLY and CDR2 FYNNEI. The CDR3 extends over 13 amino acids. The CDR3 DNA reads as TGTGCCAGCAGAGGGACAGGGATAGTTGAAGCTTTCTTT. It specifies CASRGTGIVEAFF.

V usage is TRBV9 and J usage is TRBJ2-3, with D hard to call. Germline V gene lookup returns CDR1 SGDLS and CDR2 YYNGEE. CDR3 length: 14 residues. V was trimmed by 1 base and J by 3 bases, leaving 9 bases between them. The CDR3: CASSVRVFTDTQYF. The CDR3 coding sequence is TGTGCCAGCAGCGTACGTGTTTTTACAGATACGCAGTATTTT.

This chain connects TRBV28 to TRBJ1-4, with D tentatively TRBD1 (5 bases). Germline V lookup: CDR1 MDHEN, CDR2 SYDVKM. Trimming took 0 bases from V and 0 from J, leaving 8 bases between them. CDR3 length: 16 amino acids. The CDR3 sequence: CASSLWGGATNEKLFF. DNA of the CDR3: TGTGCCAGCAGTTTATGGGGGGGGGCAACTAATGAAAAACTGTTTTTT.

The chain employs TRBV9 and TRBJ2-3; TRBD2 matches 12 bases. The CDR3 is made up of 18 amino acids. From germline, CDR1 is SGDLS and CDR2 YYNGEE. V dropped 0 bases and J dropped 2; count of bases not matched to a gene: 7. In DNA, the CDR3 is TGTGCCAGCAGCGTAGGGGCTAGCGGGGGGGCCCTCACAGATACGCAGTATTTT. As protein: CASSVGASGGALTDTQYF. Complete variable domain (other parts from reference TRBV9 and TRBJ2-3): DSGVTQTPKHLITATGQRVTLRCSPRSGDLSVYWYQQSLDQGLQFLIQYYNGEERAKGNILERFSAQQFPDLHSELNLSSLELGDSALYFCASSVGASGGALTDTQYFGPGTRLTVL.

This chain links TRBV4-3 with TRBJ2-4, with 9 positions matching TRBD1. Germline assignment: CDR1 LGHNA and CDR2 YSLEER. The CDR3 loop spans 16 amino acids. Unmatched junction bases numbered 7, after V lost 2 bases and J lost 5 bases. DNA of the CDR3: TGCGCCAGCAGCCAACATCGACAGGGGGGCCAAAACATTCAGTACTTC. Translated: CASSQHRQGGQNIQYF.

This clone was detected only once. This chain joins TRBV19 and TRBJ1-1, with TRBD1 matching over 10 bases. The CDR3 sequence is 17 residues long. V shed 3 bases, J shed 3 bases, and the junction held 10 bases outside the gene matches. The V gene's germline CDR1 is LNHDA and CDR2 SQIVND (reference sequence). The CDR3 nucleotides read TGTGCCAGTAGTATCACAACCCCCGGGACAGGGGACACTGAAGCTTTCTTT. Encoded protein: CASSITTPGTGDTEAFF.

The rearrangement links TRBV15 to TRBJ1-1; D remains unclear. CDR1 and CDR2 from the germline V gene are LNHNV and YYDKDF (reference sequence). The CDR3 covers 14 residues. V was trimmed by 1 base and J by 5 bases, leaving 11 bases between them. In nucleotides, the CDR3 is TGTGCCACCAGCAGAGCCTTTAAAGCAACTGAAGCTTTCTTT. This gives the protein CATSRAFKATEAFF.

The CDR3 sequence: CASSDTGFSGNTIYF. Written as DNA, the CDR3 is TGTGCCAGCAGCGACACAGGGTTCTCTGGAAACACCATATATTTT. This sequence joins TRBV9 and TRBJ1-3, with a weak D call TRBD1 (6 bases). The CDR3 has 15 amino acids. Germline loops: CDR1 SGDLS, CDR2 YYNGEE. Trimming stripped 3 bases from V and 0 bases from J, with 10 bases between.